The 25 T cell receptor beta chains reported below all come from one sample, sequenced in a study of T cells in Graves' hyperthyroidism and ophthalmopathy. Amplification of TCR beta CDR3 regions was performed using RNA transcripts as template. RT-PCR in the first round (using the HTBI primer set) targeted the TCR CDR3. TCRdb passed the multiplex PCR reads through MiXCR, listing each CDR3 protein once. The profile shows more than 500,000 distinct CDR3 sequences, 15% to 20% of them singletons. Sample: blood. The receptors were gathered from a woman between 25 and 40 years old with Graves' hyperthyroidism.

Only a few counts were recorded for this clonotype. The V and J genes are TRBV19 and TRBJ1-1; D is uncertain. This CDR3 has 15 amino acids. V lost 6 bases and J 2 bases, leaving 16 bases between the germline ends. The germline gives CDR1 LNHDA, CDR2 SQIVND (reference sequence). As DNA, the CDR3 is TGTGCCAGTAGCAACCCCGGTGAGGGTAACACTGAAGCTTTCTTT. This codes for CASSNPGEGNTEAFF.

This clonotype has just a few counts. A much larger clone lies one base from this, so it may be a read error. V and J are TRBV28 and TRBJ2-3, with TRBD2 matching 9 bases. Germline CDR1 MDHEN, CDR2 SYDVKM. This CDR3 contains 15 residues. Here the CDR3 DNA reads TGTGCCAGCGCCGCGGGAGGGCGGAGCACAGCTACGCAGTATTTT. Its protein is CASAAGGRSTATQYF. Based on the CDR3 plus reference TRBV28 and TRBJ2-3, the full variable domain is DVKVTQSSRYLVKRTGEKVFLECVQDMDHENMFWYRQDPGLGLRLIYFSYDVKMKEKGDIPEGYSVSREKKERFSLILESASTNQTSMYLCASAAGGRSTATQYFGPGTRLTVL.

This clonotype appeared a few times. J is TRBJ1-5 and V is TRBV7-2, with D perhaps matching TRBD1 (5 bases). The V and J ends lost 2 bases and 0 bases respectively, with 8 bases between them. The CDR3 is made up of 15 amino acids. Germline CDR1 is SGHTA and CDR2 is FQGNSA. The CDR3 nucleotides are TGTGCCAGCAGCTTAAGACAGACTAGCAATCAGCCCCAGCATTTT. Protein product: CASSLRQTSNQPQHF.

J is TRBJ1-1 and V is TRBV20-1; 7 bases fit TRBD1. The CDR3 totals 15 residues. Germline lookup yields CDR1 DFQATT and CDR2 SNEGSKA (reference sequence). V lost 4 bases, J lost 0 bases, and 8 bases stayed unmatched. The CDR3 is CSAKDRRGLNTEAFF. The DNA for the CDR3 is TGCAGTGCTAAAGACCGCAGGGGGTTGAACACTGAAGCTTTCTTT.

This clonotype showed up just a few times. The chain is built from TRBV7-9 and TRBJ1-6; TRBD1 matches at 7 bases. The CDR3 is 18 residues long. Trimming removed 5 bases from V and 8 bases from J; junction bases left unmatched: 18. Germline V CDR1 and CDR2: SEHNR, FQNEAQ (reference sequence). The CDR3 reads CASSPGRLQGKGDSPLHF. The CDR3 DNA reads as TGTGCCAGCAGCCCAGGCCGACTACAGGGGAAAGGGGATTCACCCCTCCACTTT.

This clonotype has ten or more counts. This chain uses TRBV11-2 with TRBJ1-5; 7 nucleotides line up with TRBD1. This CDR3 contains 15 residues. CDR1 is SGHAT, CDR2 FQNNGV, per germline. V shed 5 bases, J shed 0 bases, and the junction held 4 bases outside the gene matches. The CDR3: CASSPGQDSNQPQHF. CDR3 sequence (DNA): TGTGCCAGCAGCCCTGGACAGGATAGCAATCAGCCCCAGCATTTT.

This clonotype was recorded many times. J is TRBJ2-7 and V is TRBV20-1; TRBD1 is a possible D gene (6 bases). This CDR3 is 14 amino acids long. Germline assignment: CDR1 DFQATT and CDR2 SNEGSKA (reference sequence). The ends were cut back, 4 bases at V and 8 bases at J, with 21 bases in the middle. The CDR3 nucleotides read TGCAGTGCTAAGACCCAGGGGACCGGACGAAAGCAGTACTTC. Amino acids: CSAKTQGTGRKQYF.

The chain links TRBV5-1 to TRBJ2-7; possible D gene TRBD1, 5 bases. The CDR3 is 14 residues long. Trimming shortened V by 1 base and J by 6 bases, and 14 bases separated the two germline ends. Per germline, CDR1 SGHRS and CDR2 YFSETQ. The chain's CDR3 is CASSLFVGAPEQYF. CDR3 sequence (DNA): TGCGCCAGCAGCTTGTTTGTAGGGGCCCCCGAGCAGTACTTC.

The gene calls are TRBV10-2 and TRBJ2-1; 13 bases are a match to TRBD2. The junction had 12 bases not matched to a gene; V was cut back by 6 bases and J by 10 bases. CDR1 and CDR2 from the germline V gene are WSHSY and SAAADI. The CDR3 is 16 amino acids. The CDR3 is CASRKPGLAGIGEQFF. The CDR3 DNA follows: TGCGCCAGCAGGAAACCGGGACTAGCGGGAATAGGCGAGCAGTTCTTC.

DNA for the CDR3: TGCAGTGCTCAGGCGCCCGACACCGGGGAGCTGTTTTTT. It codes for CSAQAPDTGELFF. The chain links TRBV20-1 to TRBJ2-2, with D hard to call. This CDR3 has 13 residues. V was trimmed by 5 bases and J by 3 bases, leaving 10 bases between them. Germline CDR1 is DFQATT and CDR2 is SNEGSKA (reference sequence).

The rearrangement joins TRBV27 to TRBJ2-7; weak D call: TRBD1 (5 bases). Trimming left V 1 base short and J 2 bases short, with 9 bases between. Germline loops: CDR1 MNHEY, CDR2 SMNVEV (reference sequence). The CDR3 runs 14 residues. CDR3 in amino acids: CASSLLQGPYEQYF. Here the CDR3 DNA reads TGTGCCAGCAGTTTATTGCAGGGCCCCTACGAGCAGTACTTC.

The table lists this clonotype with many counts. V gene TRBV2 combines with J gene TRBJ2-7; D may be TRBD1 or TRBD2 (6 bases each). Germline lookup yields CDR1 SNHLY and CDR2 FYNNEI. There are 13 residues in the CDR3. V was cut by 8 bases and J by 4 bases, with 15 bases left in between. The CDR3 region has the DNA TGTGCCAGCCGCGGGGACACCGCGTACGAGCAGTACTTC. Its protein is CASRGDTAYEQYF.

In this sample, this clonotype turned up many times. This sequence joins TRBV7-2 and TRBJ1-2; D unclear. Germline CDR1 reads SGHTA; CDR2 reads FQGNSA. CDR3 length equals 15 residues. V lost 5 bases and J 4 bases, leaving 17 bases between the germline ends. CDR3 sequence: CASSPDGQNPYGYTF. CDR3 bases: TGTGCCAGCAGCCCGGACGGGCAGAACCCCTATGGCTACACCTTC.

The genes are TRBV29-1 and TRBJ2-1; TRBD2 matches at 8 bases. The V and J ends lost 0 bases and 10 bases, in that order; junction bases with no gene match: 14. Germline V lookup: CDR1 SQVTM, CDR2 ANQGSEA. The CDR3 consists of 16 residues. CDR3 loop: CSVEDRTGGSPEEQFF. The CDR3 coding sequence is TGCAGCGTTGAAGATCGAACGGGAGGGTCCCCGGAGGAGCAGTTCTTC.

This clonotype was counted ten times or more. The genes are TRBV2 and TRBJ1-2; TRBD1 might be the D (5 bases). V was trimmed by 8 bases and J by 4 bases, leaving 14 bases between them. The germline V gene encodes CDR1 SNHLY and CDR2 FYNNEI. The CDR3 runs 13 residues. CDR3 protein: CASWGLTLYGYTF. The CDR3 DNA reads TGTGCCAGCTGGGGACTGACTCTCTATGGCTACACCTTC.

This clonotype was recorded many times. DNA for the CDR3: TGTGCCAGCAGTCCCATTGGTAGGGACCAAGAGACCCAGTACTTC. It is translated as CASSPIGRDQETQYF. The rearrangement joins TRBV28 to TRBJ2-5, with D hard to call. V lost 5 bases to trimming and J lost 0 bases, with 13 bases between them. Germline CDR1 reads MDHEN; CDR2 reads SYDVKM. The CDR3 spans 15 residues.

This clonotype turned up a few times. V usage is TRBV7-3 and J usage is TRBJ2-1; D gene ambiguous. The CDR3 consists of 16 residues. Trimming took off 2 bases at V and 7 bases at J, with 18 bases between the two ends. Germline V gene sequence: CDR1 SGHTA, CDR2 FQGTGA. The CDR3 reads CASSLGFVASRNEQFF. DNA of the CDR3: TGTGCCAGCAGCTTAGGATTCGTGGCCTCGAGAAATGAGCAGTTCTTC.

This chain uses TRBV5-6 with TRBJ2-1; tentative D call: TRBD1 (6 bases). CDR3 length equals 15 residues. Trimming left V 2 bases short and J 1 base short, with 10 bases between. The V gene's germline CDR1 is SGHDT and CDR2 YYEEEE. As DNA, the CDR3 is TGTGCCAGCAGCTTACAGGGTTGGTCCTACAATGAGCAGTTCTTC. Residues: CASSLQGWSYNEQFF.

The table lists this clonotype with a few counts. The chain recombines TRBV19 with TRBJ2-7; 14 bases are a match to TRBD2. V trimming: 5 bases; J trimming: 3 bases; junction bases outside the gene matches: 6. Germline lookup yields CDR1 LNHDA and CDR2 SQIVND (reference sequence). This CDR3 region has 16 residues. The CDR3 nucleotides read TGTGCCAGTAGTCCGCCGGGACTAGCGGGAGTCTACGAGCAGTACTTC. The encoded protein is CASSPPGLAGVYEQYF.

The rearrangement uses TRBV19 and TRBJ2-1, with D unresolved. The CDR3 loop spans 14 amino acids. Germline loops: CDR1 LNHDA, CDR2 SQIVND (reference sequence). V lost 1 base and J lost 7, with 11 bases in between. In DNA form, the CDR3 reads TGTGCCAGTAGTATAGGGTCAGAGGTGAATGAGCAGTTCTTC. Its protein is CASSIGSEVNEQFF.

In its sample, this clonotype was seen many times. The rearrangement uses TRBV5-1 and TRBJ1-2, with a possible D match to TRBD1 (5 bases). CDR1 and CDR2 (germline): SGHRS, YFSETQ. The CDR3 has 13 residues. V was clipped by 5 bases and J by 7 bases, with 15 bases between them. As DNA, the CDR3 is TGCGCCAGCAGGGAGGACACAGGAGGTGGCTACACCTTC. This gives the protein CASREDTGGGYTF. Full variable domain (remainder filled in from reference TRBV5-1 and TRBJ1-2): KAGVTQTPRYLIKTRGQQVTLSCSPISGHRSVSWYQQTPGQGLQFLFEYFSETQRNKGNFPGRFSGRQFSNSRSEMNVSTLELGDSALYLCASREDTGGGYTFGSGTRLTVV.

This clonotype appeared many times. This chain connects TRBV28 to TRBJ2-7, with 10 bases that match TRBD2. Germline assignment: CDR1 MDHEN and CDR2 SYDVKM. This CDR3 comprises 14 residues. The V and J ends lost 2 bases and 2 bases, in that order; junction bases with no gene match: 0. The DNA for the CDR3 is TGTGCCAGCAGTTTACTAGCGGGAGCCTACGAGCAGTACTTC. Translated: CASSLLAGAYEQYF.

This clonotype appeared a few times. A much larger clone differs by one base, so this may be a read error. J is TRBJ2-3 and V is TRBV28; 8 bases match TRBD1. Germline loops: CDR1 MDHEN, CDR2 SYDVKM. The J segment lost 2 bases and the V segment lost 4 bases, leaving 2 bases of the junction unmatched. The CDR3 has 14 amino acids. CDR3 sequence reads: CASSSGQATDTQYF. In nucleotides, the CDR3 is TGTGCCAGCAGTTCGGGACAGGCCACAGATACGCAGTATTTT. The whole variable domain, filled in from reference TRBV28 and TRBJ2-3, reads DVKVTQSSRYLVKRTGEKVFLECVQDMDHENMFWYRQDPGLGLRLIYFSYDVKMKEKGDIPEGYSVSREKKERFSLILESASTNQTSMYLCASSSGQATDTQYFGPGTRLTVL.

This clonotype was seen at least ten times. CDR3 in DNA: TGTGCCAGCTCACCAACCCAAGAGACCCAGTACTTC. This sequence encodes CASSPTQETQYF. The rearrangement uses TRBV18 and TRBJ2-5; no reliable D call. V was trimmed by 2 bases and J by 1 base, leaving 2 bases between them. The germline gives CDR1 KGHSH, CDR2 LQKENI. The CDR3 covers 12 residues. The full variable domain, completed using reference TRBV18 and TRBJ2-5, is NAGVMQNPRHLVRRRGQEARLRCSPMKGHSHVYWYRQLPEEGLKFMVYLQKENIIDESGMPKERFSAEFPKEGPSILRIQQVVRGDSAAYFCASSPTQETQYFGPGTRLLVL.

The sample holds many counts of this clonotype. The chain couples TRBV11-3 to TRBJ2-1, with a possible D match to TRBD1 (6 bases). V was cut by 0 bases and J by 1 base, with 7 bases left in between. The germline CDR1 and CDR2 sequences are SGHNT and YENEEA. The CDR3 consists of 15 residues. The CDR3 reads CASSLEGASYNEQFF. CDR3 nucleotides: TGTGCCAGCAGCTTAGAGGGGGCGTCCTACAATGAGCAGTTCTTC.